Below are 21 T cell receptor beta chains sequenced from a single sample in a study of blood T cell repertoires in COVID-19. The repertoire was sequenced with immunoSEQ multiplex PCR; TCRdb's copy has only in-frame clones and lacks some. The top ten clones hold roughly two fifths of a sample with about 150,000 clones, under 90% of them seen once. Sequencing was performed on peripheral blood. The receptors originated from a human donor in a cohort sampled during active COVID-19.

The chain uses TRBV11-2 and TRBJ2-7; TRBD1 aligns across 7 bases. Germline trimming cut 5 bases from V and 6 bases from J; bases unmatched to any gene: 7. The CDR3 totals 13 residues. Per the germline V gene, CDR1 is SGHAT and CDR2 is FQNNGV. The CDR3 DNA is TGTGCCAGCAGCGAGGGACAGCGCGGCGAGCAGTACTTC. Translation: CASSEGQRGEQYF.

V is TRBV7-3 and J is TRBJ1-1; possibly TRBD1 for D (5 bases). Germline assignment: CDR1 SGHTA and CDR2 FQGTGA. V was pared by 5 bases and J by 6 bases, with 13 bases between. The CDR3 sequence is 13 residues long. This CDR3 reads CASSPGGGAEAFF. The DNA of the CDR3 is TGTGCCAGCAGCCCCGGCGGGGGTGCTGAAGCTTTCTTT. Complete variable domain (other parts from reference TRBV7-3 and TRBJ1-1): GAGVSQTPSNKVTEKGKYVELRCDPISGHTALYWYRQSLGQGPEFLIYFQGTGAADDSGLPNDRFFAVRPEGSVSTLKIQRTERGDSAVYLCASSPGGGAEAFFGQGTRLTVV.

The rearrangement uses TRBV18 and TRBJ1-2, with D possibly matching TRBD1 (5 bases). Per germline, CDR1 KGHSH and CDR2 LQKENI. The germline V and J ends were trimmed by 3 bases and 4 bases, with 15 bases remaining between them. This CDR3 has 15 amino acids. The CDR3 reads CASSPSGKVSYGYTF. The CDR3 region has the DNA TGTGCCAGCTCACCTTCAGGGAAAGTTTCCTATGGCTACACCTTC.

The chain combines TRBV5-4 with TRBJ2-1; D remains ambiguous. The CDR3 runs 13 residues. V lost 0 bases and J lost 7, with 8 bases in between. The germline CDR1 and CDR2 sequences are SGHNT and YYREEE (reference sequence). The CDR3 sequence is CASSLGSRNEQFF. Here the CDR3 DNA reads TGTGCCAGCAGCTTGGGGTCTCGGAATGAGCAGTTCTTC. The complete variable domain, with remaining parts taken from reference TRBV5-4 and TRBJ2-1, reads ETGVTQSPTHLIKTRGQQVTLRCSSQSGHNTVSWYQQALGQGPQFIFQYYREEENGRGNFPPRFSGLQFPNYSSELNVNALELDDSALYLCASSLGSRNEQFFGPGTRLTVL.

The rearrangement uses TRBV27 and TRBJ1-2, with 7 positions matching TRBD1. Germline V gene sequence: CDR1 MNHEY, CDR2 SMNVEV (reference sequence). The CDR3 has 14 residues. V gave up 5 bases and J gave up 4 bases; unmatched junction bases: 7. This CDR3 is CASSTTGRSYGYTF. The CDR3 DNA is TGTGCCAGCAGTACGACAGGGCGAAGCTATGGCTACACCTTC.

The V and J genes are TRBV6-5 and TRBJ2-1; 10 nucleotides line up with TRBD2. V was clipped by 6 bases and J by 5 bases; unmatched bases: 1. CDR3 size: 13 residues. CDR1 and CDR2 (germline): MNHEY, SVGAGI. CDR3 protein: CASRLAGDNEQFF. The CDR3 DNA reads TGTGCCAGCAGGCTAGCGGGGGACAATGAGCAGTTCTTC.

V is TRBV19 and J is TRBJ1-2; the D gene is possibly TRBD1 (6 bases). CDR3 length: 13 residues. Germline V gene data show CDR1 as LNHDA and CDR2 as SQIVND (reference sequence). V was trimmed by 7 bases and J by 7 bases, leaving 16 bases between them. The CDR3 nucleotides read TGTGCCAGTAACCCCAACAGGGACGGTGGCTACACCTTC. This sequence encodes CASNPNRDGGYTF.

This chain uses TRBV5-5 with TRBJ1-3; 7 nucleotides align to TRBD1. Germline CDR1 and CDR2: SGHKS and YYEKEE (reference sequence). The CDR3 is 15 amino acids. Trimming at V came to 4 bases and at J to 8 bases, leaving 12 bases not matched to a gene. CDR3 sequence: CASSTGAFKRDTIYF. The CDR3 nucleotides read TGTGCCAGCAGCACAGGGGCCTTTAAGCGGGACACCATATATTTT.

This clone was seen more than once but under ten times. The chain couples TRBV14 to TRBJ2-2; 10 nucleotides agree with TRBD2. Looked up from germline, CDR1 is SGHDN and CDR2 is FVKESK. The CDR3 contains 17 residues. V shed 3 bases and J 5 bases; nucleotides not matched to a gene: 9. The CDR3 nucleotides read TGTGCCAGCAGCCAGGAAGCGGGAGGGCCGGAAACCGGGGAGCTGTTTTTT. It yields the protein CASSQEAGGPETGELFF.

This clone was observed a handful of times. The V call is TRBV12-5, the J call TRBJ2-1, with TRBD2 matching 11 bases. Per germline, CDR1 LGHNT and CDR2 FRNRAP. CDR3 length equals 19 residues. V lost 7 bases and J lost 0; bases outside the gene matches: 14. In DNA form, the CDR3 reads TGTGCTAGTGCTTCACTAGCGGGAGCCCGAAGGGCCTCCTACAATGAGCAGTTCTTC. Amino acids: CASASLAGARRASYNEQFF.

A word on this clone: Within the sample, other DNA sequences also encode this same CDR3. The rearrangement joins TRBV18 to TRBJ2-7, with 9 bases lining up with TRBD2. Per germline, CDR1 KGHSH and CDR2 LQKENI. The CDR3 has 13 residues. The V segment lost 3 bases and the J segment 4 bases; nucleotides outside the gene matches: 1. The CDR3 region is CASSPSGGYEQYV. The CDR3 DNA sequence: TGTGCCAGCTCACCGAGCGGGGGGTACGAGCAGTACGTC.

The J gene is TRBJ2-3, the V gene TRBV11-2, with TRBD2 matching 11 bases. Germline assignment: CDR1 SGHAT and CDR2 FQNNGV. The CDR3 loop spans 16 amino acids. V gave up 5 bases and J gave up 0 bases; unmatched junction bases: 4. The CDR3, as DNA: TGTGCCAGCAGCCCTAGGACTAGCGGGAGCACAGATACGCAGTATTTT. Its translation: CASSPRTSGSTDTQYF. The whole variable domain, remainder taken from reference TRBV11-2 and TRBJ2-3, is EAGVAQSPRYKIIEKRQSVAFWCNPISGHATLYWYQQILGQGPKLLIQFQNNGVVDDSQLPKDRFSAERLKGVDSTLKIQPAKLEDSAVYLCASSPRTSGSTDTQYFGPGTRLTVL.

Comment on this clone: Within the sample, other DNA sequences also encode this same CDR3. The chain combines TRBV5-1 with TRBJ2-3; 10 bases match TRBD2. Trimming at V came to 0 bases and at J to 1 base, leaving 2 bases not matched to a gene. Germline V gene lookup returns CDR1 SGHRS and CDR2 YFSETQ. The CDR3 length is 16 residues. The CDR3 region is CASSLVLAGGTDTQYF. DNA for the CDR3: TGCGCCAGCAGCTTGGTTCTAGCGGGGGGCACAGATACGCAGTATTTT.

The chain has TRBV11-1 and TRBJ2-6; TRBD2 might be the D (5 bases). CDR1 and CDR2 (germline): SGHAT, FQDESV (reference sequence). This CDR3 region has 15 residues. Trimming shortened V by 5 bases and J by 4 bases, and 12 bases separated the two germline ends. CDR3 loop: CASSPRDRGANVLTF. The CDR3 DNA reads as TGTGCCAGCAGCCCACGGGATCGCGGGGCCAACGTCCTGACTTTC.

The genes are TRBV11-2 and TRBJ1-1; D ambiguous. This CDR3 is 13 amino acids long. CDR1 and CDR2 (germline): SGHAT, FQNNGV. Trimming removed 5 bases at V and 0 bases at J, with 7 bases between. The CDR3 DNA sequence: TGTGCCAGCAGCAGGAGGGTGAACACTGAAGCTTTCTTT. It yields the protein CASSRRVNTEAFF.

The DNA for the CDR3 is TGCGCCAGCAGCCAAGAACTAGCTCCTGATACGCAGTATTTT. Its translation is CASSQELAPDTQYF. The rearrangement links TRBV4-1 to TRBJ2-3, with a weak D call TRBD2 (6 bases). The germline V and J ends were trimmed by 0 bases and 6 bases, with 10 bases remaining between them. Germline V lookup: CDR1 MGHRA, CDR2 YSYEKL. The CDR3 contains 14 residues.

The chain carries TRBV5-1 and TRBJ2-2; the D gene is possibly TRBD2 (6 bases). CDR1 and CDR2 (germline): SGHRS, YFSETQ. V was clipped by 6 bases and J by 4 bases, with 7 bases between them. This CDR3 contains 12 residues. The CDR3 here is CASIGGTGELFF. Here the CDR3 DNA reads TGCGCCAGCATCGGGGGCACCGGGGAGCTGTTTTTT.

V is TRBV6-5 and J is TRBJ1-6, with no clear D. The CDR3 spans 15 residues. V was clipped by 8 bases and J by 1 base, with 12 bases between them. Germline CDR1 and CDR2: MNHEY and SVGAGI. The CDR3 sequence is CASGRGESYNSPLHF. DNA of the CDR3: TGTGCCAGCGGGCGTGGGGAGTCCTATAATTCACCCCTCCACTTT.

This chain connects TRBV7-8 to TRBJ1-2; D possibly corresponds to TRBD1 (6 bases). The V end was cut by 3 bases, the J end by 0 bases, with 8 bases between. Germline V gene sequence: CDR1 SGHVS, CDR2 FQNEAQ. This CDR3 is built from 14 residues. In DNA, the CDR3 is TGTGCCAGCAGCTTTTCAGGGGCTAACTATGGCTACACCTTC. Protein product: CASSFSGANYGYTF.

The V call is TRBV19, the J call TRBJ2-5; a possible D gene is TRBD2 (5 bases). Per germline, CDR1 LNHDA and CDR2 SQIVND (reference sequence). V was pared by 4 bases and J by 2 bases, with 8 bases between. The CDR3 sequence is 13 residues long. CDR3 bases: TGTGCCAGTAGTAGCGGGTTGCAAGAGACCCAGTACTTC. This encodes CASSSGLQETQYF.

CDR3 coding DNA: TGTGCCAGCTCACCACCGGTAAGGGGAAACACTGAAGCTTTCTTT. It encodes CASSPPVRGNTEAFF. The gene calls are TRBV18 and TRBJ1-1; TRBD1 might be the D (5 bases). V was pared by 0 bases and J by 2 bases, with 10 bases between. CDR1 and CDR2 (germline): KGHSH, LQKENI. This CDR3 is 15 amino acids long.